The 21 T cell receptor beta chains presented below share a single source sample, sequenced in a study of blood T cell dynamics during melanoma immunotherapy. Time point in this sample: week 3, after first cycle of checkpoint inhibitor. Here immunoSEQ multiplex PCR was the method, and the copy in TCRdb shows in-frame clones only, minus some. The sample records 15,000 or so clones, 87% being singletons. The specimen was blood, collected from a patient treated with checkpoint blockade. The receptors were sampled from a human donor with melanoma.

The J gene is TRBJ2-1, the V gene TRBV12-1; TRBD1 is the table's D call and was not checked against the DNA. TRBV12-1 represents a pseudogene. The CDR3 contains 12 residues. In nucleotides, the CDR3 is TGTGCCAGCAGCTGCCCTGGGGCTGAGCAGTTCTTC. It encodes CASSCPGAEQFF.

The V call is TRBV7-2, the J call TRBJ1-5; no reliable D call. The CDR3 spans 16 residues. CDR1 is SGHTA and CDR2 is FQGNSA in the germline V gene. The germline V and J ends were trimmed by 1 base and 1 base, with 11 bases remaining between them. The CDR3 DNA reads as TGTGCCAGCAGCTTAGGCCCAGATGGGAGCAATCAGCCCCAGCATTTT. Translating it yields CASSLGPDGSNQPQHF. Full variable domain (missing parts from reference TRBV7-2 and TRBJ1-5): GAGVSQSPSNKVTEKGKDVELRCDPISGHTALYWYRQSLGQGLEFLIYFQGNSAPDKSGLPSDRFSAERTGGSVSTLTIQRTQQEDSAVYLCASSLGPDGSNQPQHFGDGTRLSIL.

This clone was counted once. The chain employs TRBV7-2 and TRBJ2-3; 10 bases agree with TRBD2. CDR1 is SGHTA and CDR2 is FQGNSA in the germline V gene. The CDR3 totals 17 residues. V lost 1 base to trimming and J lost 7 bases; unmatched junction nucleotides: 11. CDR3 sequence (DNA): TGTGCCAGCAGCTTAGAAGGAGCGGGAGGGCCTCGAAATACGCAGTATTTT. Protein product: CASSLEGAGGPRNTQYF.

V and J are TRBV23-1 and TRBJ2-5, with no clear D. The J call may be faulty, since TRBJ2-7 better matches the DNA end. TRBV23-1 carries the ORF label, with uncertain function. The CDR3 runs to 16 residues. The CDR3 here is CASSQSGTSSSYEQYF. The CDR3 nucleotides are TGCGCCAGCAGTCAATCCGGCACATCGAGCTCCTACGAGCAGTACTTC.

The rearrangement links TRBV7-6 to TRBJ1-1; TRBD1 might be the D (5 bases). Trimming shortened V by 5 bases and J by 5 bases, and 18 bases separated the two germline ends. This CDR3 spans 15 amino acids. Looked up from germline, CDR1 is SGHVS and CDR2 is FNYEAQ. Written as DNA, the CDR3 is TGTGCCAGCAGCCCGGTGGTGGGGGAAGGGACTGAAGCTTTCTTT. Amino acids: CASSPVVGEGTEAFF.

The chain is built from TRBV27 and TRBJ2-2; 7 bases match TRBD1. The V gene end was trimmed by 7 bases and the J gene end by 6 bases; junction bases not matched to a gene: 8. The CDR3 sequence is 14 residues long. Germline lookup yields CDR1 MNHEY and CDR2 SMNVEV (reference sequence). DNA for the CDR3: TGTGCCAGCAAAAACAGGGGAATAGCCGGGGAGCTGTTTTTT. It is translated as CASKNRGIAGELFF.

The chain has TRBV4-2 and TRBJ2-5; 8 nucleotides align to TRBD2. From germline, CDR1 is LGHNA and CDR2 YNFKEQ. The CDR3 loop spans 14 amino acids. V trimming: 1 base; J trimming: 2 bases; junction bases outside the gene matches: 0. The CDR3: CASSQAGGQETQYF. CDR3 in DNA: TGTGCCAGCAGCCAAGCGGGAGGGCAAGAGACCCAGTACTTC.

V usage is TRBV5-4 and J usage is TRBJ1-1, with D uncertain. With 2 bases removed from V and 1 base from J, the gap between germline ends came to 6 bases. This CDR3 comprises 13 residues. Germline values: CDR1 SGHNT, CDR2 YYREEE (reference sequence). DNA for the CDR3: TGTGCCAGCAGCTTCCTAACGAACACTGAAGCTTTCTTT. It encodes CASSFLTNTEAFF.

V and J are TRBV28 and TRBJ1-5; a possible D gene is TRBD1 (6 bases). This CDR3 spans 15 amino acids. The V gene lost 6 bases and the J gene lost 3 bases, with 15 bases spanning the gap. Germline CDR1 MDHEN, CDR2 SYDVKM. CDR3 DNA sequence: TGTGCCAGCAGCCTCAGCGGGGGCCTCAATCAGCCCCAGCATTTT. Protein product: CASSLSGGLNQPQHF.

This CDR3 reads CASSPQGGGYEQYF. In nucleotides, the CDR3 is TGTGCCAGCTCACCGCAGGGAGGGGGCTACGAGCAGTACTTC. The V call is TRBV18, the J call TRBJ2-7; a weak D match, TRBD2 (7 bases). Germline loops: CDR1 KGHSH, CDR2 LQKENI. The CDR3 is 14 amino acids. Trimming shortened V by 3 bases and J by 3 bases, and 12 bases separated the two germline ends.

The chain couples TRBV27 to TRBJ2-1; D could derive from TRBD1 or TRBD2 (5 bases each). The V and J ends lost 6 bases and 4 bases respectively, with 10 bases between them. The V gene's germline CDR1 is MNHEY and CDR2 SMNVEV (reference sequence). CDR3 length: 13 residues. The CDR3 bases are TGTGCCAGCAGCCAAGAGGGGTACAATGAGCAGTTCTTC. This gives the protein CASSQEGYNEQFF.

The CDR3 DNA is TGTGCCAGCCATACCGGGGGTGACTATGGCTACACCTTC. The encoded protein is CASHTGGDYGYTF. The chain recombines TRBV5-4 with TRBJ1-2, with D maybe TRBD1 (5 bases). The CDR3 length is 13 residues. The germline V and J ends were trimmed by 7 bases and 3 bases, with 13 bases remaining between them. CDR1 is SGHNT and CDR2 is YYREEE in the germline V gene (reference sequence).

This chain connects TRBV30 to TRBJ2-1; 7 bases align to TRBD1. The CDR3 has 15 residues. Germline trimming cut 2 bases from V and 3 bases from J; bases unmatched to any gene: 7. Germline lookup yields CDR1 GTSNPN and CDR2 SVGIG (reference sequence). The CDR3 coding sequence is TGTGCCTGGAGTTGGCCAGGGGGATTCTACAATGAGCAGTTCTTC. Translating it yields CAWSWPGGFYNEQFF.

The chain links TRBV19 to TRBJ2-3; possible D gene TRBD2, 5 bases. CDR3 length: 15 residues. The germline CDR1 and CDR2 sequences are LNHDA and SQIVND (reference sequence). V was pared by 3 bases and J by 6 bases, with 16 bases between. The CDR3 loop is CASSIAITRGDTQYF. As DNA, the CDR3 is TGTGCCAGTAGTATTGCGATCACAAGAGGGGATACGCAGTATTTT. Using reference TRBV19 and TRBJ2-3 for the parts outside the CDR3, the full variable domain is DGGITQSPKYLFRKEGQNVTLSCEQNLNHDAMYWYRQDPGQGLRLIYYSQIVNDFQKGDIAEGYSVSREKKESFPLTVTSAQKNPTAFYLCASSIAITRGDTQYFGPGTRLTVL.

The chain combines TRBV27 with TRBJ2-5, with a tentative D call TRBD1 (5 bases). The J call is uncertain, as TRBJ2-7 better fits the DNA end. The germline gives CDR1 MNHEY, CDR2 SMNVEV (reference sequence). The CDR3 consists of 13 residues. The CDR3 nucleotides read TGTGCCAGCAGTTTAACAGGCTCCTACGAGCAGTACTTC. This translates into CASSLTGSYEQYF.

CDR3 region: CASSFVAPPRDTQYF. The DNA of the CDR3 is TGTGCCAGCAGCTTTGTAGCCCCGCCCAGGGATACGCAGTATTTT. The chain employs TRBV7-2 and TRBJ2-3; D is unclear. V was pared by 3 bases and J by 6 bases, with 16 bases between. There are 15 residues in the CDR3. CDR1 SGHTA and CDR2 FQGNSA come from the germline V gene.

The V and J genes are TRBV30 and TRBJ2-1; 7 nucleotides agree with TRBD1. V lost 5 bases and J lost 7; bases outside the gene matches: 11. Germline CDR1 and CDR2: GTSNPN and SVGIG (reference sequence). The CDR3 length is 14 residues. CDR3: CAWGSGQLRNEQFF. The CDR3 bases are TGTGCCTGGGGATCGGGACAGCTTAGGAATGAGCAGTTCTTC.

The CDR3 bases are TGTGCCAGCAGCCTAACCGAAGGACAGGAGTCCTACGAGCAGTACTTC. Translating it yields CASSLTEGQESYEQYF. The chain links TRBV28 to TRBJ2-7, with 7 nucleotides matching TRBD1. V lost 6 bases to trimming and J lost 1 base; unmatched junction nucleotides: 12. The CDR3 is 16 residues long. Germline lookup yields CDR1 MDHEN and CDR2 SYDVKM.

This clone was seen a handful of times. CDR3 loop: CASSQVGEAYGYTF. The CDR3 DNA is TGCGCCAGCAGCCAAGTTGGGGAAGCCTATGGCTACACCTTC. The chain combines TRBV4-3 with TRBJ1-2; D is uncertain. The V end was cut by 1 base, the J end by 4 bases, with 10 bases between. This CDR3 comprises 14 residues. Germline V CDR1 and CDR2: LGHNA, YSLEER.

The V call is TRBV7-9, the J call TRBJ2-1; TRBD2 agrees at 8 bases. After removal of 4 bases from V and 4 bases from J, the junction contained 9 bases not matched to a gene. This CDR3 has 16 residues. The V gene's germline CDR1 is SEHNR and CDR2 FQNEAQ (reference sequence). The CDR3 protein is CASSSPSQREYNEQFF. The CDR3 nucleotides are TGTGCCAGCAGCTCCCCCAGCCAGCGGGAGTACAATGAGCAGTTCTTC.

The count of this clone is one. This chain joins TRBV18 and TRBJ1-4, with 7 bases fitting TRBD1. Germline V lookup: CDR1 KGHSH, CDR2 LQKENI. This CDR3 is 17 amino acids long. V trimming: 3 bases; J trimming: 0 bases; junction bases outside the gene matches: 7. The CDR3 nucleotides are TGTGCCAGCTCACCGAAGGGGGCGGCTTCAACTAATGAAAAACTGTTTTTT. This gives the protein CASSPKGAASTNEKLFF.